Each of the 8 T cell receptor beta chains below was sequenced from the same sample in a study of cytomegalovirus exposure and HLA in healthy donors (dated by TCRdb to about 2017). Library construction relied on the immunoSEQ multiplex PCR assay. For the multiplex PCR, a mixture combining 60 forward primers for TCR Vbeta segments and 13 reverse primers for TCR Jbeta segments was used. TCRdb stores this immuneACCESS table with in-frame sequences only. Part of the clones is absent; in the studies checked, under half of the shortfall reflects unresolved V genes, and no reason is known for the rest. The sample profile shows about 140,000 clones; approximately 80% of them were found once. The ten top clones hold 2% to 2.5% of the sample. Sequencing was done on a sample of PBMCs. The receptor set was obtained from a man aged 50 to 60 in good health and CMV-seronegative.

This rearrangement joins TRBV5-4 to TRBJ2-2; possibly TRBD2 for D (5 bases). This CDR3 has 15 residues. Germline CDR1 reads SGHNT; CDR2 reads YYREEE (reference sequence). Trimming took off 5 bases at V and 0 bases at J, with 11 bases between the two ends. In DNA form, the CDR3 reads TGTGCCAGCAGTCGGGGAGATGCGAACACCGGGGAGCTGTTTTTT. Protein sequence: CASSRGDANTGELFF.

V is TRBV6-1 and J is TRBJ2-7; 9 positions match TRBD1. J was trimmed by 4 bases and V by 8 bases; bases with no gene match: 12. The CDR3 is 15 residues long. Germline V gene sequence: CDR1 MNHNS, CDR2 SASEGT. DNA for the CDR3: TGTGCCAGCGGAGAAGCCGGGACAGGGTTTTACGAGCAGTACTTC. Residues: CASGEAGTGFYEQYF.

About this clone: No conserved phenylalanine or tryptophan is present at the end of the CDR3, so a read error is the likely explanation. The chain carries TRBV15 and TRBJ2-7; 7 bases align to TRBD2. CDR1 is LNHNV, CDR2 YYDKDF, per germline (reference sequence). The CDR3 spans 16 residues. Unmatched junction bases numbered 9, after V lost 1 base and J lost 3 bases. The CDR3 sequence is CATSRGGDYPHYEQYL. The CDR3 nucleotides read TGTGCCACCAGCAGAGGCGGGGACTACCCCCACTACGAGCAGTACCTC.

This chain links TRBV19 with TRBJ2-7; TRBD1 matches 10 bases. The CDR3 is 15 amino acids. J was trimmed by 2 bases and V by 6 bases; bases with no gene match: 7. Germline-derived CDR1 and CDR2 are LNHDA and SQIVND (reference sequence). The CDR3, as DNA: TGTGCCAGTAGCCTCACGGGACAGGGGACCTACGAGCAGTACTTC. It specifies CASSLTGQGTYEQYF. Variable domain in full (rest from reference TRBV19 and TRBJ2-7): DGGITQSPKYLFRKEGQNVTLSCEQNLNHDAMYWYRQDPGQGLRLIYYSQIVNDFQKGDIAEGYSVSREKKESFPLTVTSAQKNPTAFYLCASSLTGQGTYEQYFGPGTRLTVT.

J is TRBJ1-4 and V is TRBV6-1, with TRBD1 matching over 8 bases. The trim removed 4 bases at V and 1 base at J, leaving 8 bases unmatched. The germline CDR1 and CDR2 sequences are MNHNS and SASEGT. CDR3 length: 17 residues. The CDR3 sequence: CASSVLRGRGTNEKLFF. The CDR3 DNA reads TGTGCCAGCAGTGTTCTCAGGGGGCGCGGAACTAATGAAAAACTGTTTTTT.

The V call is TRBV5-1, the J call TRBJ1-1, with 8 bases aligning to TRBD1. The V gene's germline CDR1 is SGHRS and CDR2 YFSETQ. The trim removed 2 bases at V and 0 bases at J, leaving 12 bases unmatched. The CDR3 covers 18 residues. The CDR3 DNA sequence: TGCGCCAGCAGCTTAGTTGAGCAGGGGGCCACCATGAACACTGAAGCTTTCTTT. Its translation is CASSLVEQGATMNTEAFF.

V is TRBV7-2 and J is TRBJ1-4; tentative D call: TRBD1 (5 bases). Germline V gene data show CDR1 as SGHTA and CDR2 as FQGNSA. CDR3 length: 17 amino acids. V lost 3 bases to trimming and J lost 0 bases, with 14 bases between them. CDR3 in DNA: TGTGCCAGCAGCTTGACGACAGCACAGACAACTAATGAAAAACTGTTTTTT. Encoded protein: CASSLTTAQTTNEKLFF.

CDR3 DNA sequence: TGTGCCAGCAGTTCTGGGACTCCTGGCTACAATGAGCAGTTCTTC. Protein product: CASSSGTPGYNEQFF. The chain is built from TRBV6-5 and TRBJ2-1; D possibly corresponds to TRBD2 (6 bases). Germline-derived CDR1 and CDR2 are MNHEY and SVGAGI. V was cut by 4 bases and J by 3 bases, with 13 bases left in between. The CDR3 has 15 amino acids.